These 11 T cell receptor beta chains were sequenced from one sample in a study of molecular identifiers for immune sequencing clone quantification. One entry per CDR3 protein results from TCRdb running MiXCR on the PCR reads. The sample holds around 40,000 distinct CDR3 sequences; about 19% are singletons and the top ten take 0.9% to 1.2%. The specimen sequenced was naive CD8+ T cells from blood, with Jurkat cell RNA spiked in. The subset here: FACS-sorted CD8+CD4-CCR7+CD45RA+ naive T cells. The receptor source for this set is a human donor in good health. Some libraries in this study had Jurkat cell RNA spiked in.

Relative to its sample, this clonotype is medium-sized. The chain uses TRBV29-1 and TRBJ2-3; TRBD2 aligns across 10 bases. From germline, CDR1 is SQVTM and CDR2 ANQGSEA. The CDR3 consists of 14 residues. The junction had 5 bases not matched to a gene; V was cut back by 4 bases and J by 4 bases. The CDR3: CSVASGRASDTQYF. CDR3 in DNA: TGCAGCGTTGCCAGCGGGAGGGCCTCAGATACGCAGTATTTT.

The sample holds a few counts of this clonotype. The DNA for the CDR3 is TGTGCCAGCAGCCTAGCGGGAGGGCCTTTGGAGCAGTACTTC. Its protein is CASSLAGGPLEQYF. The chain is built from TRBV6-2 or TRBV6-3 and TRBJ2-7, with TRBD2 identical over 12 bases. The J segment lost 7 bases and the V segment lost 6 bases, leaving 7 bases of the junction unmatched. The germline V gene has CDR1 MNHEY and CDR2 SVGEGT. The CDR3 contains 14 residues.

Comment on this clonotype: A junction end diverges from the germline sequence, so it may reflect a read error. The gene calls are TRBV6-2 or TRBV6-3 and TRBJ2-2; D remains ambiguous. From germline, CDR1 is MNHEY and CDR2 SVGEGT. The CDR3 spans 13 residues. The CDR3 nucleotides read TGTGCCAGCGGTTACTCGTCCCCCGGGGAGCTGTTTTTT. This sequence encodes CASGYSSPGELFF.

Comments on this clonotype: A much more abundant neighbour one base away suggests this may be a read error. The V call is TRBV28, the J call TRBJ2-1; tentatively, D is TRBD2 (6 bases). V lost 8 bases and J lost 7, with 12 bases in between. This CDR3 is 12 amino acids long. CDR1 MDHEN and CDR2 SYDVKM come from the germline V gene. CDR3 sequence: CASREPPNEQFF. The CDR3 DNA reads TGTGCCAGCCGGGAGCCGCCTAATGAGCAGTTCTTC.

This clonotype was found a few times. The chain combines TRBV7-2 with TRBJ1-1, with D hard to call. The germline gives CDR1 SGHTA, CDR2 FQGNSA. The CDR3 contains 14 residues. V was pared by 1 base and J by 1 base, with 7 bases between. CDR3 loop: CASSLVGWNTEAFF. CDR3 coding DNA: TGTGCCAGCAGCTTAGTTGGATGGAACACTGAAGCTTTCTTT. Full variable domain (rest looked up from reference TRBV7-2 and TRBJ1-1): GAGVSQSPSNKVTEKGKDVELRCDPISGHTALYWYRQSLGQGLEFLIYFQGNSAPDKSGLPSDRFSAERTGGSVSTLTIQRTQQEDSAVYLCASSLVGWNTEAFFGQGTRLTVV.

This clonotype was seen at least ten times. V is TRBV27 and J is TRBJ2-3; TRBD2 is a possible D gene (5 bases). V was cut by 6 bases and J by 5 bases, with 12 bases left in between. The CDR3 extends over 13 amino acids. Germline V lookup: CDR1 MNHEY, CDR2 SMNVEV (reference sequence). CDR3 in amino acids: CASSPPRVDTQYF. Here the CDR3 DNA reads TGTGCCAGCAGCCCCCCGAGGGTAGATACGCAGTATTTT.

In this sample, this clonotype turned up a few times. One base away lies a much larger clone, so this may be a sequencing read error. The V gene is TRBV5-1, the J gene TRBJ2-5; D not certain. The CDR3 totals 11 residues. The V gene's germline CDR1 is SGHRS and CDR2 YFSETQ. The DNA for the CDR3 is TGCGCCAGCAGCTTCCAAGAGGCCCAGTACTTC. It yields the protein CASSFQEAQYF.

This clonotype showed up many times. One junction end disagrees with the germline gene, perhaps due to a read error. CDR3 sequence: CASSLSGERSYEQYF. The DNA of the CDR3 is TGTGCCAGCAGCTTATCCGGGGAGAGGTCCTACGAGCAGTACTTC. V gene TRBV28 combines with J gene TRBJ2-7; D perhaps matches TRBD2 (5 bases). Germline values: CDR1 MDHEN, CDR2 SYDVKM. CDR3 length equals 15 residues.

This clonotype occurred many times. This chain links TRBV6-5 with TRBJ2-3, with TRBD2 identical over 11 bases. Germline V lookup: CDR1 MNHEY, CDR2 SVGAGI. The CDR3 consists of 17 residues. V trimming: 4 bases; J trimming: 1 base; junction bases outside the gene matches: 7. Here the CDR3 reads CASSFRTSGLGTDTQYF. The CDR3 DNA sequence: TGTGCCAGCAGTTTCCGGACTAGCGGGTTAGGCACAGATACGCAGTATTTT.

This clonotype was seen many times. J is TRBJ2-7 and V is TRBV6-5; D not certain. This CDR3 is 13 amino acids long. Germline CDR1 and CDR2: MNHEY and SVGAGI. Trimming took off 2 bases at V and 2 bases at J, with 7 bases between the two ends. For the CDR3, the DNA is TGTGCCAGCAGTTACAGGATTCCCTACGAGCAGTACTTC. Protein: CASSYRIPYEQYF.

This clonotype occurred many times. CDR3 residues: CASSSYGTGTHEQYF. The CDR3 bases are TGTGCCAGCAGCTCTTATGGGACAGGGACCCACGAGCAGTACTTC. This chain joins TRBV28 and TRBJ2-7; 9 bases align to TRBD1. This CDR3 is 15 amino acids long. In germline, CDR1 is MDHEN, CDR2 SYDVKM. The J segment lost 5 bases and the V segment lost 6 bases, leaving 11 bases of the junction unmatched.